This passage covers 2 T cell receptor beta chains from one sample sequenced in a study of shared clonotypes between healthy human individuals. Clones were read by immunoSEQ multiplex PCR, and TCRdb kept only the in-frame ones, dropping some. Counted here are more than 2,000,000 clones, more than 90% occurring once; the ten biggest clones make up more than 0.12%. Sequences were obtained from naive CD4+ T cells sorted from blood. The sample's subset: CD45RA+ positively selected. These receptor sequences come from a man in his late teens or twenties in good health.

This sequence joins TRBV11-2 and TRBJ2-2; D call uncertain. The CDR3 extends over 13 amino acids. V was cut by 6 bases and J by 6 bases, with 11 bases left in between. Germline values: CDR1 SGHAT, CDR2 FQNNGV. The CDR3 region has the DNA TGTGCCAGCAGTATTGTTTTGGCCGGGGAGCTGTTTTTT. Translating it yields CASSIVLAGELFF.

The gene calls are TRBV27 and TRBJ2-7; possible D gene TRBD2, 6 bases. V gave up 5 bases and J gave up 4 bases, with 12 bases separating them. The germline CDR1 and CDR2 sequences are MNHEY and SMNVEV (reference sequence). This CDR3 comprises 13 residues. The CDR3 spells CASSPDSGYEQYF. The CDR3 nucleotides read TGTGCCAGCAGTCCAGACAGCGGGTACGAGCAGTACTTC.